This TCR beta chain was obtained from a study of T-cell memory formation after mild COVID-19. Each CDR3 protein gets one entry after TCRdb re-called the 5' RACE reads with MiXCR. The sample carries some 450,000 distinct CDR3 sequences, 15% to 25% recorded once. The clonotype comes from an adult woman who had mild COVID-19 (a few samples of this study predate the infection). Cell type and time point are not known. The sample taken for sequencing was PBMCs or a T cell subset sorted from them (not recorded which).

The CDR3 nucleotides are TGTGCCAGCACCCCGCGGAACACAGATACGCAGTATTTT. Translation gives CASTPRNTDTQYF. V is TRBV7-8 and J is TRBJ2-3; D unresolved. The CDR3 has 13 amino acids. Trimming removed 7 bases at V and 2 bases at J, with 10 bases between. Germline V gene sequence: CDR1 SGHVS, CDR2 FQNEAQ. Complete variable domain (other parts from reference TRBV7-8 and TRBJ2-3): GAGVSQSPRYKVAKRGQDVALRCDPISGHVSLFWYQQALGQGPEFLTYFQNEAQLDKSGLPSDRFFAERPEGSVSTLKIQRTQQEDSAVYLCASTPRNTDTQYFGPGTRLTVL.